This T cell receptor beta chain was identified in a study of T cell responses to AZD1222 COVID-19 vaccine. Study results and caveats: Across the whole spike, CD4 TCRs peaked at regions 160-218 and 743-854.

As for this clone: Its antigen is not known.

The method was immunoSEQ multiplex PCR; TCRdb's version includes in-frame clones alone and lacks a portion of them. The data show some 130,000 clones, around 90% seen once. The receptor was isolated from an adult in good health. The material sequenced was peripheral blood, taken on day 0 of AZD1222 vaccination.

In DNA form, the CDR3 reads TGCAGCGGGGAGGCGGGAGAGACCCAGTACTTC. Translated: CSGEAGETQYF. The chain employs TRBV29-1 and TRBJ2-5, with D maybe TRBD2 (6 bases). The CDR3 is 11 amino acids. Germline CDR1 SQVTM, CDR2 ANQGSEA. The ends were cut back, 7 bases at V and 4 bases at J, with 10 bases in the middle.